Reported below is one TCR beta chain. The clone's antigen remains unknown. No much larger clone exists at a distance of one base, and base qualities are not known. Including cysteine and phenylalanine, the CDR3 has 14 amino acids. Only the CDR3 part of the read is kept: 42 bases, read in frame from the first base. The germline V end is reduced by 4 bases and the J end by 3 bases; junction bases left unmatched: 7. In the germline V gene, CDR1 corresponds to SGHRS and CDR2 to YFSETQ. The data stem from a study of blood T cell repertoires in COVID-19 (dated by TCRdb to about 2020). Regarding the study in general: The collaborator samples originated in the United States, Italy and Spain and spanned the acute and convalescent phases of COVID-19. Samples came from the ongoing ImmuneRACE study (first 160 participants) plus 1,254 subjects from 6 global collaborators. The prospective study material was composed of cDNA or gDNA derived from T cells, B-cell-depleted T cells, or PBMCs. The repertoires were made available in a free public database intended to serve as a resource for research on the immune response to SARS-CoV-2. Deeply sampled blood TCRbeta repertoires from subjects exposed to, actively infected with, or recovered from COVID-19 were included in the dataset. The sample metadata nearly always contained a de-identified subject ID, COVID-19 status, age in years and sex. HLA class I and class II types, where available, came from metadata supplied by the sample provider rather than from assay-based typing.

Overall study results and their limits: Clinical and demographic metadata were provided uncurated, with the amount varying by source and participant.

TCRbeta CDR3 regions were amplified from genomic DNA using the immunoSEQ Assay, a bias-controlled multiplex PCR. In the source study's methods: The number of nucleated cells in each sample was estimated from the amplification of reference gene primers within the assay. To quantify the absolute abundance of each unique TCRbeta CDR3 rearrangement, sequence reads were collapsed and filtered. Productive Simpson clonality was computed per sample as the square root of Simpson's diversity index over productive rearrangements. TCRdb mirrors the immuneACCESS table, restricted to in-frame sequences. Some clones are absent from its copies; in checked studies, under half trace to an unresolved V gene, and the reason for the others is unknown. V, J and clone size were drawn from that table, and D and trimming were deduced from the DNA. Within this sample are roughly 520,000 clones, with approximately 87% of them counted one time only. Of the sample, less than 2% is held by the ten largest clones.

In the prospective study, participants were about 18 to 100 years old, resided in about two dozen geographic areas of the United States, and were enrolled through a virtual design. To assign participants to cohorts, the prospective study relied on clinical history that participants themselves reported in a screening survey and a study questionnaire. Recovered participants in ImmuneRACE Cohort 3 were defined as having two consecutive negative NP/OP PCR tests, clearance from a healthcare professional, or resolution of symptoms. In the prospective study, mobile phlebotomists collected whole blood, serum and a nasopharyngeal or oropharyngeal swab from each participant. Prospective study participants could optionally give additional blood draws and questionnaires over an approximately 2-month period. Before DNA extraction, blood samples from the prospective study were shipped at room temperature or frozen.

This receptor was taken from a woman aged 40 to 50 who had recovered from COVID-19. Sequenced material: PBMCs or T cells enriched from blood (not recorded which). Rearrangement joined TRBV5-1 to TRBJ2-7; 7 of the junction bases match TRBD1. The sequence in DNA is TGCGCCAGCAGCCCCCGGGACAGATTCTACGAGCAGTACTTC. Translation gives CASSPRDRFYEQYF.